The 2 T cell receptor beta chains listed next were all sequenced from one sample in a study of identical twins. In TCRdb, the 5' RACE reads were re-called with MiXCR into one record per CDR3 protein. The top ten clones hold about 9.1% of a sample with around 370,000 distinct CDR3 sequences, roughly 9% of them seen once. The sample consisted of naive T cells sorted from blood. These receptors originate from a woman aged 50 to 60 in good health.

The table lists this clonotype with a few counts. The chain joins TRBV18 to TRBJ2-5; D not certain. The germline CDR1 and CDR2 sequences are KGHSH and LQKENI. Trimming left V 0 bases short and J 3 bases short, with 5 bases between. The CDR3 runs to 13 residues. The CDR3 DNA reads TGTGCCAGCTCACCACCCCAGGAAGAGACCCAGTACTTC. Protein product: CASSPPQEETQYF.

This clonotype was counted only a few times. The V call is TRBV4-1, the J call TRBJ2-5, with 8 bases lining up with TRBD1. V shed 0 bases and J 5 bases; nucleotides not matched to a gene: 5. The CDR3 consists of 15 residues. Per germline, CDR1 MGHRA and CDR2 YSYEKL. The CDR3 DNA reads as TGCGCCAGCAGCCAAGAGGCAGGGGGCAGGGAGACCCAGTACTTC. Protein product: CASSQEAGGRETQYF.